Here is one T cell receptor beta chain with its context. The target antigen is unknown. These data originate in a study of cytomegalovirus exposure and HLA in healthy donors. As for the study in general: Falling in the Caucasian-associated ancestry cluster were 65% to 90% of a few hundred genotyped donors.

Findings and limits, study-wide: Highly shared sequence variants in one cluster were likely a sequencing artifact. V- and J-gene trimming of TCR beta was linked (in a later analysis) to a missense DCLRE1C variant.

PCR amplification relied on 60 Vbeta primers (plus 13 Jbeta primers). The protocol was immunoSEQ multiplex PCR, while the TCRdb copy is restricted to in-frame clones and leaves out a portion. The sample shows 100,000 to 150,000 clones, 75% to 80% of them seen only once. V was trimmed by 5 bases and J by 6 bases, leaving 19 bases between them. The CDR3 has 15 amino acids. Germline loops: CDR1 SGHTA, CDR2 FQGNSA. This clonotype was sampled from a male donor in good health and CMV-seronegative. Sequenced sample: PBMCs. J is TRBJ1-2 and V is TRBV7-2, with a possible D match to TRBD1 (5 bases). DNA for the CDR3: TGTGCCAGCAGCCCCGCGGCAGGGAGGGTAGATGGCTACACCTTC. Protein product: CASSPAAGRVDGYTF.